These 7 T cell receptor beta chains were all obtained from the same sample, sequenced in a study of blood T cell repertoires in COVID-19. Profiled with immunoSEQ multiplex PCR; TCRdb holds only in-frame clones, not every one. This table holds approximately 340,000 clones, roughly nine tenths found once. Sequences were obtained from PBMCs or T cells enriched from blood (not recorded which). The receptors come from a woman in her thirties or forties who had been exposed to COVID-19.

V gene TRBV30 combines with J gene TRBJ2-2; 7 bases map to TRBD2. The germline V gene encodes CDR1 GTSNPN and CDR2 SVGIG (reference sequence). CDR3 size: 12 residues. Germline trimming cut 8 bases from V and 4 bases from J; bases unmatched to any gene: 4. The CDR3 region is CARSGGTGELFF. The CDR3 DNA is TGTGCCCGGTCGGGGGGCACCGGGGAGCTGTTTTTT.

The V and J genes are TRBV7-8 and TRBJ1-5, with TRBD1 identical over 10 bases. Germline trimming cut 3 bases from V and 5 bases from J; bases unmatched to any gene: 10. Germline V gene lookup returns CDR1 SGHVS and CDR2 FQNEAQ. This CDR3 is built from 17 residues. In nucleotides, the CDR3 is TGTGCCAGCAGCTTTGGACAGGGGGTTAGAGTGGATCAGCCCCAGCATTTT. This translates into CASSFGQGVRVDQPQHF.

This clone was seen more than once but under ten times. The CDR3 reads CASSLNRGRADTQYF. The CDR3 DNA sequence: TGTGCCAGCTCCCTAAACAGGGGGCGGGCAGATACGCAGTATTTT. The chain combines TRBV18 with TRBJ2-3; 9 bases line up with TRBD1. Germline assignment: CDR1 KGHSH and CDR2 LQKENI. Trimming cost V 6 bases and J 4 bases; bases outside gene matches: 8. This CDR3 has 15 residues.

This chain joins TRBV24-1 and TRBJ2-3, with D possibly matching TRBD2 (6 bases). CDR3 length: 16 residues. V lost 2 bases, J lost 1 base, and 12 bases lay in between. The germline V gene has CDR1 KGHDR and CDR2 SFDVKD. The CDR3 loop is CATSDYLGGGTDTQYF. In DNA form, the CDR3 reads TGTGCCACCAGTGATTATCTTGGCGGGGGCACAGATACGCAGTATTTT.

The chain couples TRBV4-3 to TRBJ2-7; 10 bases agree with TRBD1. The CDR3 is 15 residues long. CDR1 is LGHNA, CDR2 YSLEER, per germline. V lost 4 bases to trimming and J lost 4 bases; unmatched junction nucleotides: 7. The CDR3 nucleotides are TGCGCCAGCAGCCGAGAGACAGGGGGCGGGTACGAGCAGTACTTC. Translation: CASSRETGGGYEQYF.

J is TRBJ2-7 and V is TRBV25-1; tentative D call: TRBD1 (6 bases). Germline CDR1 MGHDK, CDR2 SYGVNS. With 4 bases removed from V and 7 bases from J, the gap between germline ends came to 17 bases. The CDR3 covers 14 residues. CDR3 region: CASSAYRAQAEQYF. CDR3 coding DNA: TGTGCCAGCAGTGCCTACAGGGCGCAGGCTGAGCAGTACTTC.

The chain carries TRBV19 and TRBJ1-6; TRBD1 aligns across 9 bases. Germline V gene data show CDR1 as LNHDA and CDR2 as SQIVND (reference sequence). V shed 0 bases, J shed 10 bases, and the junction held 4 bases outside the gene matches. CDR3 size: 15 residues. CDR3 region: CASSIDRTGDSPLHF. CDR3 bases: TGTGCCAGTAGTATAGATCGGACAGGGGACTCACCCCTCCACTTT.